A single sample is the source of the 3 T cell receptor beta chains below, sequenced in a study of blood T cell repertoires in COVID-19. Libraries were prepared by immunoSEQ multiplex PCR; TCRdb keeps only in-frame clonotypes and omits some of them. The repertoire holds a few hundred thousand clones, with 75% to 90% as singletons. Input material: peripheral blood. The source is a woman aged 45-65 years with COVID-19, enrolled during active disease.

This clone appeared a single time. The chain carries TRBV13 and TRBJ2-5; TRBD2 is a possible D gene (7 bases). The CDR3 loop spans 15 amino acids. The V gene lost 6 bases and the J gene lost 1 base, with 15 bases spanning the gap. Germline V gene lookup returns CDR1 PRHDT and CDR2 FYEKMQ (reference sequence). CDR3 DNA sequence: TGTGCCAGCAGAAAGGGGGGGAGGGTCCAAGAGACCCAGTACTTC. Protein: CASRKGGRVQETQYF.

The chain has TRBV2 and TRBJ2-7, with 10 bases fitting TRBD2. There are 15 residues in the CDR3. V was pared by 5 bases and J by 6 bases, with 10 bases of the junction left unmatched. The germline V gene encodes CDR1 SNHLY and CDR2 FYNNEI. CDR3 loop: CASSLRAGGPFEQYF. DNA of the CDR3: TGTGCCAGCAGTCTACGAGCGGGAGGGCCTTTCGAGCAGTACTTC.

The rearrangement uses TRBV30 and TRBJ2-1; the D is unclear. The CDR3 has 13 amino acids. Germline V gene sequence: CDR1 GTSNPN, CDR2 SVGIG (reference sequence). The germline V and J ends were trimmed by 0 bases and 7 bases, with 10 bases remaining between them. For the CDR3, the DNA is TGTGCCTGGAGTGTTTCTTCCCCGAATGAGCAGTTCTTC. It is translated as CAWSVSSPNEQFF. The full variable domain, completed using reference TRBV30 and TRBJ2-1, is SQTIHQWPATLVQPVGSPLSLECTVEGTSNPNLYWYRQAAGRGLQLLFYSVGIGQISSEVPQNLSASRPQDRQFILSSKKLLLSDSGFYLCAWSVSSPNEQFFGPGTRLTVL.